These 17 T cell receptor beta chains were all obtained from the same sample, sequenced in a study of technical replicates of blood from several donors. Method: immunoSEQ multiplex PCR; TCRdb's copy keeps in-frame clones and lacks some. The sample has around 60,000 clones, almost 95% seen once. Sample: PBMCs. These receptor sequences come from a human donor in good health. Some clones in this sample may be carry-over from other donors' samples.

This clone is medium-sized within its sample. The chain has TRBV10-3 and TRBJ1-2; 8 positions match TRBD1. The CDR3 runs to 14 residues. Per the germline V gene, CDR1 is ENHRY and CDR2 is SYGVKD. J lost 0 bases, V lost 6 bases, and 3 bases had no gene match. In nucleotides, the CDR3 is TGTGCCATCAGAGGACAGGGAGCTAACTATGGCTACACCTTC. Protein product: CAIRGQGANYGYTF.

This rearrangement joins TRBV7-6 to TRBJ2-1, with 7 bases aligning to TRBD1. V lost 4 bases, J lost 6 bases, and 9 bases stayed unmatched. This CDR3 is 15 amino acids long. Germline CDR1 and CDR2: SGHVS and FNYEAQ. This CDR3 is CASSSYRGVGNEQFF. The DNA for the CDR3 is TGTGCCAGCAGCTCCTACAGGGGAGTGGGCAATGAGCAGTTCTTC.

The V gene is TRBV30, the J gene TRBJ1-6, with D unclear. The CDR3 runs to 12 residues. The V end lost 5 bases, the J end lost 16 bases, and 18 bases lay between the germline ends. Germline loops: CDR1 GTSNPN, CDR2 SVGIG (reference sequence). CDR3 in amino acids: CAWALLRNTLHF. Written as DNA, the CDR3 is TGTGCCTGGGCCCTGCTCCGAAATACTCTCCACTTT.

This rearrangement joins TRBV7-6 to TRBJ2-1, with D tentatively TRBD2 (5 bases). Between the trimmed V and J ends, which lost 2 bases and 3 bases, there was a span of 11 bases. Germline CDR1 and CDR2: SGHVS and FNYEAQ. This CDR3 contains 15 residues. The CDR3 nucleotides read TGTGCCAGCAGCTTACTCCCGAGCGGCTACAATGAGCAGTTCTTC. The encoded protein is CASSLLPSGYNEQFF.

This clone was seen only once. The V call is TRBV30, the J call TRBJ1-1; a weak D match, TRBD1 (6 bases). There are 13 residues in the CDR3. V was cut by 3 bases and J by 4 bases, with 12 bases left in between. CDR1 is GTSNPN and CDR2 is SVGIG in the germline V gene (reference sequence). The CDR3 nucleotides are TGTGCCTGGAGAAGTAGGGGGTCCACTGAAGCTTTCTTT. Residues: CAWRSRGSTEAFF.

The chain uses TRBV14 and TRBJ2-7; perhaps TRBD1 as D (6 bases). CDR1 and CDR2 (germline): SGHDN, FVKESK. With 9 bases removed from V and 2 bases from J, the gap between germline ends came to 14 bases. CDR3 length: 13 residues. CDR3 loop: CASLQTGAYEQYF. CDR3 DNA sequence: TGTGCCAGTCTTCAGACAGGAGCCTACGAGCAGTACTTC. Together with reference TRBV14 and TRBJ2-7, the CDR3 gives the full variable domain: EAGVTQFPSHSVIEKGQTVTLRCDPISGHDNLYWYRRVMGKEIKFLLHFVKESKQDESGMPNNRFLAERTGGTYSTLKVQPAELEDSGVYFCASLQTGAYEQYFGPGTRLTVT.

The V and J genes are TRBV7-3 and TRBJ1-3; D ambiguous. The CDR3 consists of 16 residues. V was shortened by 1 base and J by 0 bases, with 10 bases between the two germline ends. CDR1 is SGHTA and CDR2 is FQGTGA in the germline V gene. The DNA of the CDR3 is TGTGCCAGCAGCTTAAGGGCCTCGATCTCTGGAAACACCATATATTTT. Translated: CASSLRASISGNTIYF.

Here the CDR3 reads CASSYSTGGRVEQYF. DNA of the CDR3: TGTGCCAGCAGTTACTCGACAGGGGGGCGGGTCGAGCAGTACTTC. This chain joins TRBV6-5 and TRBJ2-7, with 9 bases matching TRBD1. The CDR3 length is 15 residues. Germline V gene data show CDR1 as MNHEY and CDR2 as SVGAGI. The trim removed 0 bases at V and 6 bases at J, leaving 6 bases unmatched.

V usage is TRBV4-1 and J usage is TRBJ2-5; TRBD2 matches at 10 bases. The end of the DNA aligns better with TRBJ2-7, so the J call may be wrong. Germline-derived CDR1 and CDR2 are MGHRA and YSYEKL. This CDR3 region has 14 residues. Here the CDR3 reads CASSQLAGVREQYF. DNA of the CDR3: TGCGCCAGCAGCCAACTAGCGGGAGTGCGCGAGCAGTACTTC.

The chain uses TRBV23-1 and TRBJ2-5; 7 nucleotides match TRBD2. TRBV23-1 is reported as an ORF; its role is uncertain. The CDR3 extends over 14 amino acids. The trim removed 7 bases at V and 3 bases at J, leaving 8 bases unmatched. For the CDR3, the DNA is TGCGCCAGCAAGAGCGGGGTTTGGAAAGAGACCCAGTACTTC. Its protein product is CASKSGVWKETQYF.

The chain recombines TRBV4-3 with TRBJ2-7, with 10 nucleotides matching TRBD2. Germline V gene lookup returns CDR1 LGHNA and CDR2 YSLEER. The CDR3 extends over 16 amino acids. With V trimmed by 3 bases and J by 0 bases, 5 bases remained unmatched. The CDR3 spells CASSHGLAESSYEQYF. The CDR3 bases are TGCGCCAGCAGCCACGGACTAGCGGAGAGCTCCTACGAGCAGTACTTC.

CDR3 sequence reads: CSAHYNEQFF. As DNA, the CDR3 is TGCAGTGCCCACTACAATGAGCAGTTCTTC. The chain links TRBV20-1 to TRBJ2-1; unclear D gene. Per germline, CDR1 DFQATT and CDR2 SNEGSKA (reference sequence). The CDR3 contains 10 residues. Trimming took off 6 bases at V and 3 bases at J, with 3 bases between the two ends.

The rearrangement uses TRBV9 and TRBJ2-3; tentative D call: TRBD2 (5 bases). The CDR3 consists of 16 residues. CDR1 is SGDLS and CDR2 is YYNGEE in the germline V gene. V was shortened by 3 bases and J by 2 bases, with 16 bases between the two germline ends. For the CDR3, the DNA is TGTGCCAGCAGCGCCTTAGCGACTAACCCCACAGATACGCAGTATTTT. Translation gives CASSALATNPTDTQYF.

The J gene is TRBJ2-1, the V gene TRBV7-2, with 7 bases identical to TRBD2. Germline trimming cut 1 base from V and 4 bases from J; bases unmatched to any gene: 4. Germline CDR1 and CDR2: SGHTA and FQGNSA. The CDR3 is 15 residues long. This CDR3 is CASSLDLAAYNEQFF. CDR3 nucleotides: TGTGCCAGCAGCTTAGACCTAGCGGCTTACAATGAGCAGTTCTTC. Full variable domain (rest looked up from reference TRBV7-2 and TRBJ2-1): GAGVSQSPSNKVTEKGKDVELRCDPISGHTALYWYRQSLGQGLEFLIYFQGNSAPDKSGLPSDRFSAERTGGSVSTLTIQRTQQEDSAVYLCASSLDLAAYNEQFFGPGTRLTVL.

This chain connects TRBV5-8 to TRBJ2-7, with TRBD1 matching over 7 bases. The CDR3 loop spans 14 amino acids. Germline V CDR1 and CDR2: SGHTS, YDEGEE. Germline trimming cut 0 bases from V and 4 bases from J; bases unmatched to any gene: 4. The CDR3 nucleotides are TGTGCCAGCAGCTTGGTAGGGGGCGTGTACGAGCAGTACTTC. Translation gives CASSLVGGVYEQYF. The complete variable domain, with remaining parts taken from reference TRBV5-8 and TRBJ2-7, reads EAGVTQSPTHLIKTRGQQATLRCSPISGHTSVYWYQQALGLGLQFLLWYDEGEERNRGNFPPRFSGRQFPNYSSELNVNALELEDSALYLCASSLVGGVYEQYFGPGTRLTVT.

V gene TRBV9 combines with J gene TRBJ2-2; maybe TRBD2 (6 bases). CDR1 is SGDLS and CDR2 is YYNGEE in the germline V gene. Trimming took 0 bases from V and 4 from J, leaving 10 bases between them. The CDR3 runs 15 residues. Here the CDR3 DNA reads TGTGCCAGCAGCGTAGGGGGAGGTCCCACCGGGGAGCTGTTTTTT. Its protein is CASSVGGGPTGELFF.

The rearrangement links TRBV12-5 to TRBJ2-2; 11 bases align to TRBD2. The CDR3 is 16 amino acids. Losses at the gene ends were 6 bases for V and 5 bases for J; bases not matched to a gene: 8. Germline loops: CDR1 LGHNT, CDR2 FRNRAP. CDR3 region: CASGPGTSGATGELFF. Here the CDR3 DNA reads TGTGCTAGTGGCCCCGGGACTAGCGGTGCTACCGGGGAGCTGTTTTTT.